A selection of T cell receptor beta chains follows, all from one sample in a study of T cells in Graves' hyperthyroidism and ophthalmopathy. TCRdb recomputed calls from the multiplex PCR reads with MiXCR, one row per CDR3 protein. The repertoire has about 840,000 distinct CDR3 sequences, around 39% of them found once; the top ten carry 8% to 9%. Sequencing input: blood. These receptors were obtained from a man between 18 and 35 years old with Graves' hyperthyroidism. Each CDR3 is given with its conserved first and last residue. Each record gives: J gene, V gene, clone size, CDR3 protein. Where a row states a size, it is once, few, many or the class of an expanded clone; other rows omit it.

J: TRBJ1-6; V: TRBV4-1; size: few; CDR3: CASSQGAGWDSPLHF
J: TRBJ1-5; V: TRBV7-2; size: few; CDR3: CASSCGTSWGLNQPQHF
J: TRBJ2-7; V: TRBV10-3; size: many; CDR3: CAISFSVSYEQYF
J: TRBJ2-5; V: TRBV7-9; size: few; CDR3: CASSLARERETQYF
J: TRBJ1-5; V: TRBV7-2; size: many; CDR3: CASSLAGGGQPQHF
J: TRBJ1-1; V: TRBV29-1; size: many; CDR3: CSIRTGVTEAFF
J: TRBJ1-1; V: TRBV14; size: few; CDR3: CASSRIQNTEAFF
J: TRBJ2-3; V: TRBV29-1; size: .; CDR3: CSGQDSGSTDTQYF
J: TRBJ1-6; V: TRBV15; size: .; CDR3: CATSRAGTEDSPLHF
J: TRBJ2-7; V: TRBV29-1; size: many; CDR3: CSVSSGKDEQYF
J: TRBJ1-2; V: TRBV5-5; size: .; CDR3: CASSQSGSMRAHRGRVYGYTF
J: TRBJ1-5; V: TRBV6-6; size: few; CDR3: CASLQGGEDQPQHF
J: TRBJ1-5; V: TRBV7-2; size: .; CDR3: CASSPSLIGYSNQPQHF